This T cell receptor beta chain was obtained from a study of blood T cell repertoires in COVID-19. Study information: Both acute and convalescent COVID-19 samples were obtained from the United States, Italy and Spain. PBMCs, B-cell-depleted T cells, or T cells were the source of the cDNA or gDNA that made up the material.

In the source study's methods: The authors estimated nucleated cell counts from reference gene primer amplification. Assay used: immunoSEQ multiplex PCR; TCRdb lists only in-frame clones, some missing. V and J calls and clone size follow that table, whereas D and trimming were derived from the DNA. The sample lists about 240,000 clones; roughly 82% were seen once. This CDR3 comprises 14 residues. The V and J ends lost 7 bases and 5 bases respectively, with 17 bases between them. CDR1 is SEHNR, CDR2 FQNEAQ, per germline (reference sequence). Sequenced: peripheral blood. The origin of this receptor is a woman in her sixties or seventies with acute or convalescent COVID-19. The chain carries TRBV7-9 and TRBJ1-2; D possibly corresponds to TRBD1 (6 bases). The CDR3 sequence: CASTEQGKMYGYTF. In DNA form, the CDR3 reads TGTGCCAGCACGGAACAGGGAAAAATGTATGGCTACACCTTC.